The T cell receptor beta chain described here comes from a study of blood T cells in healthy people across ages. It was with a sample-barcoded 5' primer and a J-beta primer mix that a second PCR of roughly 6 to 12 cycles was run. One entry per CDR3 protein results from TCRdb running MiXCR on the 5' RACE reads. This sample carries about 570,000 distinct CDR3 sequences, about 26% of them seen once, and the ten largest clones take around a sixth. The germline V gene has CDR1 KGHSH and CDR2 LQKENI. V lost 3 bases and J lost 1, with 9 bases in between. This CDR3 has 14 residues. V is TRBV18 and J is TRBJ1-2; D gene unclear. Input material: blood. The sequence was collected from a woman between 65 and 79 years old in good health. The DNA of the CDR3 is TGTGCCAGCTCACCCTCTGGGCTTAACTATGGCTACACCTTC. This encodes CASSPSGLNYGYTF.